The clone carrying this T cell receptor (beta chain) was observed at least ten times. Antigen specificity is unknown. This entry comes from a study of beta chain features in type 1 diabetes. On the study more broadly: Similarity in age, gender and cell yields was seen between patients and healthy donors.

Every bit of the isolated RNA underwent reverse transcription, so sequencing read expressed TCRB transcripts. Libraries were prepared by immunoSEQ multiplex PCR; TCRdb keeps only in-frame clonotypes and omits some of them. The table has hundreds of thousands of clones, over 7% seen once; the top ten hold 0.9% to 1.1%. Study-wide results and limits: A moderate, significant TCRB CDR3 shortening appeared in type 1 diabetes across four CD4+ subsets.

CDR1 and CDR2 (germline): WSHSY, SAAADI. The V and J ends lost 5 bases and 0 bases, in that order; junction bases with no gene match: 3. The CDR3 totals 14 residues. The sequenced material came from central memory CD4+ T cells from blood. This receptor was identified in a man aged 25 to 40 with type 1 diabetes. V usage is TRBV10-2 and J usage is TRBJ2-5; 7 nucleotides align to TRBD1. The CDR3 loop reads CASSRQGNQETQYF. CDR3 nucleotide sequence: TGCGCCAGCAGTCGACAGGGTAACCAAGAGACCCAGTACTTC.